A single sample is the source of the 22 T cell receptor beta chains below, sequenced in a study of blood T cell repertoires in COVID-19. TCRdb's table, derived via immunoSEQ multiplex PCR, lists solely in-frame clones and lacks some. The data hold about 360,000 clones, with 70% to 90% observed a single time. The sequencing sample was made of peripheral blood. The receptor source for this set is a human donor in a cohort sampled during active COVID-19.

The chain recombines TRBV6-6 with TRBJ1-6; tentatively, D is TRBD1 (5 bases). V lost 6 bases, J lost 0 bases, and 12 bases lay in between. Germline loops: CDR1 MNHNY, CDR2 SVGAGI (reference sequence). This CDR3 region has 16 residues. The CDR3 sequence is CASSPLQGSYNSPLHF. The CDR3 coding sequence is TGTGCCAGCAGCCCCCTCCAGGGCTCCTATAATTCACCCCTCCACTTT.

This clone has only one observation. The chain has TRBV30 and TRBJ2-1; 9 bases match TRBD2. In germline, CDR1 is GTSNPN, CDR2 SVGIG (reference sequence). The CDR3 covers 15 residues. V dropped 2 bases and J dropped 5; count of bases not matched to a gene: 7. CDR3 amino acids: CAWSQGAGGDNEQFF. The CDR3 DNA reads TGTGCCTGGAGTCAAGGGGCGGGAGGGGACAATGAGCAGTTCTTC. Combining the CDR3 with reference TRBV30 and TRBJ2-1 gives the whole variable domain SQTIHQWPATLVQPVGSPLSLECTVEGTSNPNLYWYRQAAGRGLQLLFYSVGIGQISSEVPQNLSASRPQDRQFILSSKKLLLSDSGFYLCAWSQGAGGDNEQFFGPGTRLTVL.

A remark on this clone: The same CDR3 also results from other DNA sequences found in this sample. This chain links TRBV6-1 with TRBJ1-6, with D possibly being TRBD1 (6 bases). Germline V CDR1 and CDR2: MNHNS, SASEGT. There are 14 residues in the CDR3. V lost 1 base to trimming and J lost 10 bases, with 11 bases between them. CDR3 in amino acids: CASSEGAGESPLHF. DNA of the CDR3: TGTGCCAGCAGTGAAGGGGCAGGGGAGTCACCCCTCCACTTT.

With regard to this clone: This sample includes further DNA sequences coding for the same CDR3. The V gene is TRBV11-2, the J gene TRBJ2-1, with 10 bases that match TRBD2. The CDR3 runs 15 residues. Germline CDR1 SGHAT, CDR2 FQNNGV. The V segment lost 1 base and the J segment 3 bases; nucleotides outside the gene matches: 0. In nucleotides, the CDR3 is TGTGCCAGCAGCTTAGGGACTAGCGGCTACAATGAGCAGTTCTTC. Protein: CASSLGTSGYNEQFF.

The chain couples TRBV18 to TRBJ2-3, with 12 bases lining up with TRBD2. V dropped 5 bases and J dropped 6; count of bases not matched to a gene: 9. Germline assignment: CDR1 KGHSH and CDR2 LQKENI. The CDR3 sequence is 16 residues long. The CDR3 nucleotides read TGTGCCAGCTCAGACTCTAGCGGGAGGGCAGGCGATACGCAGTATTTT. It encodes CASSDSSGRAGDTQYF.

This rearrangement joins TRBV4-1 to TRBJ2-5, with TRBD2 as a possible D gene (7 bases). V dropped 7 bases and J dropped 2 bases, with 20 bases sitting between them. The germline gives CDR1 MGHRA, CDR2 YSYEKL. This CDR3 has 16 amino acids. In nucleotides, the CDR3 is TGCGCCAGCACCGCGGGCTGGGGGGGGCCACAAGAGACCCAGTACTTC. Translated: CASTAGWGGPQETQYF.

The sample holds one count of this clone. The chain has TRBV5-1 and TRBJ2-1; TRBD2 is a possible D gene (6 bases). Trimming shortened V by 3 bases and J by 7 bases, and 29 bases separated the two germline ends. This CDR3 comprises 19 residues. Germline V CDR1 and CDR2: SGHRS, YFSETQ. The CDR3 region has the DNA TGCGCCAGCAGCTCCGGCTGGGGAAGAGCGGGCCTCAGGGCAAATGAGCAGTTCTTC. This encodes CASSSGWGRAGLRANEQFF. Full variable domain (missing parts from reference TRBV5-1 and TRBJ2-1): KAGVTQTPRYLIKTRGQQVTLSCSPISGHRSVSWYQQTPGQGLQFLFEYFSETQRNKGNFPGRFSGRQFSNSRSEMNVSTLELGDSALYLCASSSGWGRAGLRANEQFFGPGTRLTVL.

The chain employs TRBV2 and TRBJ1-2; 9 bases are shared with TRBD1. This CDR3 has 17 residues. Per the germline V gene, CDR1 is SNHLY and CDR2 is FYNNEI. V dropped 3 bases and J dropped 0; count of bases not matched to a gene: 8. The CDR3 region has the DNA TGTGCCAGCAGTGACCACCAGACAGGGGGGGCTAACTATGGCTACACCTTC. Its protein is CASSDHQTGGANYGYTF. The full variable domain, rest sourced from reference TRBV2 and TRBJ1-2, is EPEVTQTPSHQVTQMGQEVILRCVPISNHLYFYWYRQILGQKVEFLVSFYNNEISEKSEIFDDQFSVERPDGSNFTLKIRSTKLEDSAMYFCASSDHQTGGANYGYTFGSGTRLTVV.

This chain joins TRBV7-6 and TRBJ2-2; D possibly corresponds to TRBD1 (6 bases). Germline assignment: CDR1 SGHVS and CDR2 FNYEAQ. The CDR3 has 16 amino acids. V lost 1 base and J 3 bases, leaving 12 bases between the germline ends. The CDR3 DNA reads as TGTGCCAGCAGCTTAGTTCCCAGGGGTTACACCGGGGAGCTGTTTTTT. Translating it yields CASSLVPRGYTGELFF.

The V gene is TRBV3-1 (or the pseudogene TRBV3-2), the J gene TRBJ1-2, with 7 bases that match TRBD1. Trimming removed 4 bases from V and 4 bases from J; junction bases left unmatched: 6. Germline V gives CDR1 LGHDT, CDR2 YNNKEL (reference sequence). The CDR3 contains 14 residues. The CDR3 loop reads CASSLFSGGYGYTF. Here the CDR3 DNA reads TGTGCCAGCAGCCTTTTCTCAGGGGGCTATGGCTACACCTTC.

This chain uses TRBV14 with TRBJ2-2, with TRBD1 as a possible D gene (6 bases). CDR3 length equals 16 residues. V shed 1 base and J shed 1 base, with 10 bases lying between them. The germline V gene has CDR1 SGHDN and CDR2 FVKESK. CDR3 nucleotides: TGTGCCAGCAGCCAAGTCGGACAGATGAACACCGGGGAGCTGTTTTTT. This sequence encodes CASSQVGQMNTGELFF.

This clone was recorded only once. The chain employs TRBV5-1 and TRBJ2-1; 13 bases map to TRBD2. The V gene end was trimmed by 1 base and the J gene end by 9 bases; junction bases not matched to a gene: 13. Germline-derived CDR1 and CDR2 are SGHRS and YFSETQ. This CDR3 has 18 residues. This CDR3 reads CASSLRGSGLAGAGEQFF. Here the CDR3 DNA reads TGCGCCAGCAGCTTGAGGGGATCAGGACTAGCGGGGGCGGGTGAGCAGTTCTTC. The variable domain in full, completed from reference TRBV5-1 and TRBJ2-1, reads KAGVTQTPRYLIKTRGQQVTLSCSPISGHRSVSWYQQTPGQGLQFLFEYFSETQRNKGNFPGRFSGRQFSNSRSEMNVSTLELGDSALYLCASSLRGSGLAGAGEQFFGPGTRLTVL.

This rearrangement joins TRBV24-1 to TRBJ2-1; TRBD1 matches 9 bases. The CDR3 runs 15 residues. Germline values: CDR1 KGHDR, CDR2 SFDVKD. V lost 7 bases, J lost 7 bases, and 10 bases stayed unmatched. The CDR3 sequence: CATRGGTGIPNEQFF. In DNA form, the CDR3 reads TGTGCCACCAGGGGCGGGACAGGGATTCCTAATGAGCAGTTCTTC.

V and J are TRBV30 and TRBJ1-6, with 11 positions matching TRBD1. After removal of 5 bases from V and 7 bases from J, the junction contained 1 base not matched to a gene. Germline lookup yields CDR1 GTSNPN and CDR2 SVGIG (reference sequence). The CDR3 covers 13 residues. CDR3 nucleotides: TGTGCCTGGGGACAGGGGGCAAATTCACCCCTCCACTTT. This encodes CAWGQGANSPLHF.

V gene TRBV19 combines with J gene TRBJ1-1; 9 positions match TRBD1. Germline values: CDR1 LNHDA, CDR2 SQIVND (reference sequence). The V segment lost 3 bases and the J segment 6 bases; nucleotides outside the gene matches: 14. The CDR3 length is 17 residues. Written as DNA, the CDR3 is TGTGCCAGTAGTATCGGGACAGGGTATTCGCATGGGGCTGAAGCTTTCTTT. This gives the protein CASSIGTGYSHGAEAFF.

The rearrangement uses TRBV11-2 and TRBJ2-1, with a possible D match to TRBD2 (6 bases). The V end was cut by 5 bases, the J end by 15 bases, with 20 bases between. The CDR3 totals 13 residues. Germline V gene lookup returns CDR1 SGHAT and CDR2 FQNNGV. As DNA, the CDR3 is TGTGCCAGCAGCCCCGTAGCGGAGGCTGCGGGGTTCTTC. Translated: CASSPVAEAAGFF. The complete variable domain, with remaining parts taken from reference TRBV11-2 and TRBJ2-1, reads EAGVAQSPRYKIIEKRQSVAFWCNPISGHATLYWYQQILGQGPKLLIQFQNNGVVDDSQLPKDRFSAERLKGVDSTLKIQPAKLEDSAVYLCASSPVAEAAGFFGPGTRLTVL.

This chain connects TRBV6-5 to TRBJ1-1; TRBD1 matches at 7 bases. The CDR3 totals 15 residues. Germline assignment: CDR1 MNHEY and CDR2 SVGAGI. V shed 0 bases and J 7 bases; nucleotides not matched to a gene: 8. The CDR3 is CASSYSQTGKVEAFF. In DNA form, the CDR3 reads TGTGCCAGCAGTTACTCCCAGACAGGGAAGGTTGAAGCTTTCTTT.

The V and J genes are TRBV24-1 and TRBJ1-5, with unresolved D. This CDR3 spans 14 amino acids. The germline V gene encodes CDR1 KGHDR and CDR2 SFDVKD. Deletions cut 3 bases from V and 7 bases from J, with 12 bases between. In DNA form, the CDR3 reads TGTGCCACCAGTGATCCGGAGGTTGACCAGCCCCAGCATTTT. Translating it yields CATSDPEVDQPQHF.

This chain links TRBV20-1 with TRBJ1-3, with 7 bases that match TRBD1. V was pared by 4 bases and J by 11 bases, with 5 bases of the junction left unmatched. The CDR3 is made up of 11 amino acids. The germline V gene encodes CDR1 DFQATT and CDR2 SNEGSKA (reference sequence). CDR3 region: CSATRGGPIYF. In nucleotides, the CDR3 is TGCAGTGCTACCAGAGGGGGCCCCATATATTTT.

The DNA of the CDR3 is TGCAGTGCTAGTTCATGGGGGGGGTCAAATCAGCCCCAGCATTTT. Translation: CSASSWGGSNQPQHF. The rearrangement joins TRBV20-1 to TRBJ1-5; D possibly corresponds to TRBD1 (5 bases). CDR3 length equals 15 residues. V lost 3 bases to trimming and J lost 4 bases, with 16 bases between them. Germline assignment: CDR1 DFQATT and CDR2 SNEGSKA (reference sequence).

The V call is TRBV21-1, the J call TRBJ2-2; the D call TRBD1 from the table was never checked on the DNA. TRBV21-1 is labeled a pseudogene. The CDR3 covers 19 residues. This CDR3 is CASTALPLRTGDYTGELFF. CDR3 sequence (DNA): TGTGCCAGCACAGCTCTACCGCTGCGGACAGGGGACTACACCGGGGAGCTGTTTTTT.

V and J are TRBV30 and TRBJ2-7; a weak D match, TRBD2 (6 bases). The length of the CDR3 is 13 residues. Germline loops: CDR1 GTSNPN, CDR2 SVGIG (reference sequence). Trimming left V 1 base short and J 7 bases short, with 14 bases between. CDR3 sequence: CAWSGGTLKEQYF. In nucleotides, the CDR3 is TGTGCCTGGAGTGGCGGGACCCTTAAGGAGCAGTACTTC.